Below, 29 T cell receptor beta chains from the same sample are listed, as sequenced in a study of blood T cell repertoires in COVID-19. The protocol was immunoSEQ multiplex PCR, while the TCRdb copy is restricted to in-frame clones and leaves out a portion. The sample contains nearly 250,000 clones, around nine tenths of which appear only once. The sequenced sample consisted of peripheral blood. These receptors were obtained from a woman aged 60-75 years who had recovered from COVID-19.

V gene TRBV19 combines with J gene TRBJ2-3, with 9 bases that match TRBD1. Per the germline V gene, CDR1 is LNHDA and CDR2 is SQIVND (reference sequence). J gave up 4 bases and V 3 bases, and 2 bases lay outside the gene matches. The CDR3 consists of 14 residues. CDR3 amino acids: CASSMDRGSDTQYF. As DNA, the CDR3 is TGTGCCAGTAGTATGGACAGGGGTTCAGATACGCAGTATTTT.

This clone was seen a few times. The J gene is TRBJ2-7, the V gene TRBV5-4, with D perhaps matching TRBD2 (6 bases). V gave up 5 bases and J gave up 2 bases, with 14 bases separating them. CDR1 is SGHNT, CDR2 YYREEE, per germline (reference sequence). This CDR3 has 14 residues. CDR3 DNA: TGTGCCAGCAGGTCCGGGGCGGGGCCCTACGAGCAGTACTTC. Protein: CASRSGAGPYEQYF.

This rearrangement joins TRBV1 to TRBJ2-2; the table's D call TRBD2 went unverified against the DNA. TRBV1 is a documented pseudogene. The CDR3 loop spans 17 amino acids. CDR3 nucleotides: TGCACCAGCAGCCAAGCCGGGACTAGCGGTCCCTGGGGGGAGCTGTTTTTT. Translated: CTSSQAGTSGPWGELFF.

The genes are TRBV5-4 and TRBJ1-2; 9 positions agree with TRBD1. Germline lookup yields CDR1 SGHNT and CDR2 YYREEE (reference sequence). This CDR3 is built from 13 residues. Trimming removed 4 bases from V and 12 bases from J; junction bases left unmatched: 10. CDR3 protein: CASSAGTGRVNTF. CDR3 DNA: TGTGCCAGCAGCGCCGGGACAGGGAGGGTGAACACCTTC.

The chain is built from TRBV15 and TRBJ1-6; TRBD1 is a possible D gene (5 bases). Trimming removed 5 bases at V and 7 bases at J, with 12 bases between. Germline assignment: CDR1 LNHNV and CDR2 YYDKDF (reference sequence). CDR3 length: 14 residues. The CDR3 reads CATSGLQENSPLHF. CDR3 DNA: TGTGCCACCAGCGGTCTACAGGAAAATTCACCCCTCCACTTT.

The rearrangement joins TRBV28 to TRBJ2-2, with TRBD2 matching 12 bases. CDR3 length equals 14 residues. CDR1 and CDR2 (germline): MDHEN, SYDVKM. J gave up 4 bases and V 8 bases, and 2 bases lay outside the gene matches. CDR3 loop: CASLAGGPTGELFF. The DNA of the CDR3 is TGTGCCAGCCTAGCGGGGGGGCCCACCGGGGAGCTGTTTTTT.

The chain recombines TRBV6-1 with TRBJ1-2; TRBD1 matches at 7 bases. The junction had 8 bases not matched to a gene; V was cut back by 7 bases and J by 0 bases. Germline CDR1 MNHNS, CDR2 SASEGT. This CDR3 comprises 15 residues. For the CDR3, the DNA is TGTGCCAGCACCAAAGGGGGCTCGGCTAACTATGGCTACACCTTC. Translated, it gives CASTKGGSANYGYTF.

This clone was seen more than once but under ten times. V usage is TRBV4-3 and J usage is TRBJ1-1, with 7 bases that match TRBD1. Germline CDR1 LGHNA, CDR2 YSLEER. The CDR3 extends over 14 amino acids. After removal of 4 bases from V and 3 bases from J, the junction contained 5 bases not matched to a gene. CDR3 bases: TGCGCCAGCAGCCTGACAGGGACCGACACTGAAGCTTTCTTT. Encoded protein: CASSLTGTDTEAFF.

Written as DNA, the CDR3 is TGTGCCAGCTCACCAAGGGACAGGGGCGTAAATACGCAGTATTTT. Translated, it gives CASSPRDRGVNTQYF. The V and J genes are TRBV18 and TRBJ2-3; TRBD1 matches at 10 bases. This CDR3 spans 15 amino acids. The J segment lost 7 bases and the V segment lost 2 bases, leaving 6 bases of the junction unmatched. Germline V lookup: CDR1 KGHSH, CDR2 LQKENI.

V gene TRBV5-1 combines with J gene TRBJ2-2; TRBD2 aligns across 9 bases. V lost 1 base and J lost 6; bases outside the gene matches: 4. Germline V CDR1 and CDR2: SGHRS, YFSETQ. The CDR3 consists of 15 residues. The CDR3: CASSLPSGTPGELFF. The DNA of the CDR3 is TGCGCCAGCAGCTTGCCTAGCGGGACTCCCGGGGAGCTGTTTTTT.

CDR3 region: CASLTFGEQYF. The CDR3 bases are TGCGCCAGCCTTACCTTCGGCGAGCAGTACTTC. This chain uses TRBV10-1 with TRBJ2-7; unclear D gene. The CDR3 sequence is 11 residues long. The V gene's germline CDR1 is WNHNN and CDR2 SYGVQD (reference sequence). Trimming cost V 8 bases and J 6 bases, with 11 bases left between them.

The chain employs TRBV2 and TRBJ1-4; TRBD1 aligns across 8 bases. V shed 4 bases and J 5 bases; nucleotides not matched to a gene: 6. The germline V gene encodes CDR1 SNHLY and CDR2 FYNNEI. This CDR3 is built from 15 residues. The CDR3 sequence: CASSGNRGMNEKLFF. The CDR3 bases are TGTGCCAGCAGTGGGAACAGGGGGATGAATGAAAAACTGTTTTTT.

This chain uses TRBV28 with TRBJ1-2; the match to TRBD1 covers 7 bases. The junction had 6 bases not matched to a gene; V was cut back by 5 bases and J by 0 bases. The CDR3 consists of 15 residues. Germline CDR1 MDHEN, CDR2 SYDVKM. CDR3 sequence reads: CASSPGTDTNYGYTF. Here the CDR3 DNA reads TGTGCCAGCAGTCCCGGGACAGACACTAACTATGGCTACACCTTC.

This chain's CDR3 is CASSLAGQTSTDTQYF. CDR3 sequence (DNA): TGCGCCAGCAGCTTGGCAGGGCAGACTAGCACAGATACGCAGTATTTT. The rearrangement links TRBV5-1 to TRBJ2-3; D may be TRBD1 (5 bases). The CDR3 consists of 16 residues. Per germline, CDR1 SGHRS and CDR2 YFSETQ. The V gene lost 0 bases and the J gene lost 0 bases, with 11 bases spanning the gap.

The chain carries TRBV5-4 and TRBJ1-4, with D perhaps matching TRBD1 (6 bases). Between the trimmed V and J ends, which lost 10 bases and 1 base, there was a span of 20 bases. Germline values: CDR1 SGHNT, CDR2 YYREEE (reference sequence). The CDR3 covers 16 residues. The CDR3 loop is CAGSSGVSRTNEKLFF. CDR3 nucleotides: TGTGCCGGAAGCTCAGGGGTGTCGCGAACTAATGAAAAACTGTTTTTT. The variable domain in full, with the rest retrieved from reference TRBV5-4 and TRBJ1-4, is ETGVTQSPTHLIKTRGQQVTLRCSSQSGHNTVSWYQQALGQGPQFIFQYYREEENGRGNFPPRFSGLQFPNYSSELNVNALELDDSALYLCAGSSGVSRTNEKLFFGSGTQLSVL.

The rearrangement joins TRBV25-1 to TRBJ1-1; D unresolved. V was clipped by 0 bases and J by 4 bases, with 9 bases between them. Germline-derived CDR1 and CDR2 are MGHDK and SYGVNS. This CDR3 contains 14 residues. In DNA form, the CDR3 reads TGTGCCAGCAGTGAATATATGGACTTCACTGAAGCTTTCTTT. This codes for CASSEYMDFTEAFF.

The rearrangement joins TRBV5-1 to TRBJ2-3; 9 bases match TRBD1. Trimming removed 4 bases from V and 1 base from J; junction bases left unmatched: 4. Germline loops: CDR1 SGHRS, CDR2 YFSETQ. CDR3 length: 15 amino acids. The CDR3 region has the DNA TGCGCCAGCAGCAACCGGGACAGGGGCACAGATACGCAGTATTTT. Protein product: CASSNRDRGTDTQYF.

The J gene is TRBJ2-7, the V gene TRBV6-6; D not certain. V lost 2 bases and J 0 bases, leaving 5 bases between the germline ends. Germline loops: CDR1 MNHNY, CDR2 SVGAGI (reference sequence). The CDR3 loop spans 13 amino acids. CDR3 region: CASSYHFSYEQYF. The CDR3 coding sequence is TGTGCCAGCAGTTACCACTTCTCCTACGAGCAGTACTTC.

In nucleotides, the CDR3 is TGTGCCAGTAAACCACCAGCCGGACAGGGGCGGAGGGTGCAGCCCCAGCATTTT. Encoded protein: CASKPPAGQGRRVQPQHF. The V gene is TRBV7-3, the J gene TRBJ1-5, with 9 bases lining up with TRBD1. V shed 9 bases and J 7 bases; nucleotides not matched to a gene: 22. The CDR3 runs to 18 residues. The germline gives CDR1 SGHTA, CDR2 FQGTGA.

The rearrangement uses TRBV28 and TRBJ2-7, with a tentative D call TRBD2 (6 bases). Germline V gives CDR1 MDHEN, CDR2 SYDVKM. Trimming shortened V by 5 bases and J by 2 bases, and 22 bases separated the two germline ends. The CDR3 has 17 amino acids. CDR3 in amino acids: CASSPPGSMSMAYEQYF. Written as DNA, the CDR3 is TGTGCCAGCAGTCCTCCCGGGAGCATGAGCATGGCCTACGAGCAGTACTTC.

V is TRBV9 and J is TRBJ2-7; 10 nucleotides agree with TRBD2. Germline V lookup: CDR1 SGDLS, CDR2 YYNGEE. The CDR3 has 14 amino acids. V gave up 4 bases and J gave up 2 bases; unmatched junction bases: 3. CDR3 DNA: TGTGCCAGCAGCTTTAGCGGGGGGCCCTACGAGCAGTACTTC. Protein: CASSFSGGPYEQYF.

The chain couples TRBV7-2 to TRBJ1-1; unclear D gene. There are 13 residues in the CDR3. Germline V gene data show CDR1 as SGHTA and CDR2 as FQGNSA. Trimming shortened V by 5 bases and J by 7 bases, and 14 bases separated the two germline ends. As DNA, the CDR3 is TGTGCCAGCAGCCTTGGTAGTCTGATTGAAGCTTTCTTT. Its translation: CASSLGSLIEAFF.

V usage is TRBV4-3 and J usage is TRBJ2-5; 11 nucleotides agree with TRBD2. Germline lookup yields CDR1 LGHNA and CDR2 YSLEER. V shed 2 bases and J 1 base; nucleotides not matched to a gene: 6. The CDR3 contains 17 residues. CDR3 nucleotides: TGCGCCAGCAGCCAACTCCGAGGACTAGCGGGCCAAGAGACCCAGTACTTC. It is translated as CASSQLRGLAGQETQYF.

As DNA, the CDR3 is TGTGCCAGCAGCCGGAGACAGGGTTCGGGCAATCAGCCCCAGCATTTT. This sequence encodes CASSRRQGSGNQPQHF. The J gene is TRBJ1-5, the V gene TRBV28, with TRBD1 matching 7 bases. The length of the CDR3 is 16 residues. The germline CDR1 and CDR2 sequences are MDHEN and SYDVKM. The J segment lost 2 bases and the V segment lost 6 bases, leaving 10 bases of the junction unmatched.

Only one count was recorded for this clone. The chain is built from TRBV5-1 and TRBJ2-5, with D perhaps matching TRBD2 (5 bases). The CDR3 is 15 residues long. V gave up 2 bases and J gave up 1 base, with 12 bases separating them. CDR1 and CDR2 from the germline V gene are SGHRS and YFSETQ. CDR3 loop: CASSFTAAPQETQYF. The CDR3 DNA reads TGCGCCAGCAGCTTTACAGCGGCGCCCCAAGAGACCCAGTACTTC.

As regards this clone: At one end the junction does not follow the germline gene, possibly because of a read error. V is TRBV5-1 and J is TRBJ1-6, with D unclear. The CDR3 length is 14 residues. Germline CDR1 is SGHRS and CDR2 is YFSETQ. Written as DNA, the CDR3 is TGCGCCAGCAGCTCGGGATCCAATAATTCACCCCTCCAGTTT. Its protein product is CASSSGSNNSPLQF.

The chain employs TRBV5-1 and TRBJ1-6; possible D gene TRBD1, 6 bases. The CDR3 has 14 amino acids. Germline CDR1 is SGHRS and CDR2 is YFSETQ. Between the trimmed V and J ends, which lost 0 bases and 5 bases, there was a span of 6 bases. This CDR3 is CASSLAGDNSPLHF. DNA for the CDR3: TGCGCCAGCAGCTTGGCAGGGGATAATTCACCCCTCCACTTT.

The sample holds one count of this clone. V usage is TRBV29-1 and J usage is TRBJ1-1; D not resolved. Trimming took off 8 bases at V and 4 bases at J, with 14 bases between the two ends. Per germline, CDR1 SQVTM and CDR2 ANQGSEA. The CDR3 sequence is 12 residues long. The CDR3 region is CSTEAAGTEAFF. CDR3 sequence (DNA): TGCAGCACTGAGGCCGCGGGCACTGAAGCTTTCTTT.

This chain links TRBV21-1 with TRBJ1-5. TRBV21-1 is annotated as a pseudogene. The CDR3 spans 18 residues. The CDR3 DNA reads as TGTGCCAGCAGCAACCCCGGAGGCAGCTCGTATAGCAATCAGCCCCAGCATTTT. This translates into CASSNPGGSSYSNQPQHF.